This TCR beta chain was recorded in a study of T-cell reconstitution after alpha-beta-depleted transplantation in children. Germline CDR1 is SQVTM and CDR2 is ANQGSEA. The CDR3 extends over 16 amino acids. V lost 1 base and J lost 2; bases outside the gene matches: 8. This sample's TCRbeta library carried unique molecular identifier barcodes. TCRdb called the PCR reads again in MiXCR, with one record for every CDR3 protein. The profile shows under 250,000 distinct CDR3 sequences, 6.6% of them singletons. The table lists this clonotype with many counts. The TCR was taken from a boy aged 2-9 years with acute lymphoblastic leukemia, due to receive a stem cell transplant. The chain employs TRBV29-1 and TRBJ2-1, with TRBD1 identical over 7 bases. Sequenced here: PBMCs, sampled before TCRalphabeta/CD19-depleted stem cell transplant. The CDR3 protein is CSVEGMTGKAYNEQFF. For the CDR3, the DNA is TGCAGCGTTGAAGGGATGACAGGGAAGGCCTACAATGAGCAGTTCTTC.